A single sample gave rise to the 5 T cell receptor beta chains below, sequenced in a study of cytomegalovirus exposure and HLA in healthy donors. PCR used 60 Vbeta primers and 13 Jbeta primers. Sequencing used immunoSEQ multiplex PCR; TCRdb keeps in-frame clones, though not all of them. The sample carries approximately 150,000 clones, under 90% recorded once. The sequenced sample was PBMCs. These receptors were collected from a man between 18 and 35 years old in good health and CMV-seronegative.

This clone appeared a few times. J is TRBJ2-2 and V is TRBV12-5, with TRBD1 matching 7 bases. Germline CDR1 is LGHNT and CDR2 is FRNRAP. This CDR3 comprises 15 residues. J gave up 4 bases and V 2 bases, and 4 bases lay outside the gene matches. Here the CDR3 DNA reads TGTGCTAGTGGTTTGCCCGGGACAGCCACCGGGGAGCTGTTTTTT. Protein product: CASGLPGTATGELFF.

The sample holds a few counts of this clone. The V call is TRBV28, the J call TRBJ1-4, with 7 positions matching TRBD1. Germline V gene lookup returns CDR1 MDHEN and CDR2 SYDVKM. Losses at the gene ends were 2 bases for V and 8 bases for J; bases not matched to a gene: 11. The CDR3 extends over 16 amino acids. CDR3 in amino acids: CASSLRRGRGTEKLFF. The CDR3 DNA reads TGTGCCAGCAGTTTACGCCGGGGCAGGGGGACGGAAAAACTGTTTTTT.

The chain carries TRBV2 and TRBJ1-3; 7 nucleotides line up with TRBD1. This CDR3 region has 17 residues. Trimming at V came to 3 bases and at J to 0 bases, leaving 8 bases not matched to a gene. Per the germline V gene, CDR1 is SNHLY and CDR2 is FYNNEI. Here the CDR3 DNA reads TGTGCCAGCAGTGATGGGACAGTCCCGAGCTCTGGAAACACCATATATTTT. It encodes CASSDGTVPSSGNTIYF.

V gene TRBV7-9 combines with J gene TRBJ2-7; TRBD1 might be the D (7 bases). This CDR3 comprises 14 residues. Germline CDR1 is SEHNR and CDR2 is FQNEAQ (reference sequence). Trimming took 6 bases from V and 4 from J, leaving 16 bases between them. CDR3 sequence reads: CASRTGGGEYEQYF. As DNA, the CDR3 is TGTGCCAGCAGGACTGGAGGGGGCGAGTACGAGCAGTACTTC.

This chain joins TRBV6-1 and TRBJ2-7, with D unclear. V gave up 5 bases and J gave up 0 bases, with 14 bases separating them. CDR1 is MNHNS and CDR2 is SASEGT in the germline V gene. The length of the CDR3 is 15 residues. CDR3 sequence (DNA): TGTGCCAGCAGTTCCCAGATTCCTAGCTCCTACGAGCAGTACTTC. This gives the protein CASSSQIPSSYEQYF.